This is a list of T cell receptor beta chains from one sample in a study of cytomegalovirus exposure and HLA in healthy donors. This table comes from immunoSEQ multiplex PCR, and its TCRdb copy is limited to in-frame clones, with some not included. The sample includes over 90,000 clones, about three quarters of them seen just once. The sequenced material came from PBMCs. Source of these receptors: a woman between 50 and 59 years old in good health and CMV-seropositive. CDR3s include the opening cysteine and the closing phenylalanine or tryptophan.

J: TRBJ2-1; V: TRBV28; CDR3: CASRPGTSGKEQFF
J: TRBJ2-7; V: TRBV6-5; CDR3: CASGRTSGSYEQYF
J: TRBJ2-4; V: TRBV5-6; CDR3: CASSARGLASTKNIQYF
J: TRBJ2-3; V: TRBV4-1; CDR3: CASSQDRRVRDTQYF
J: TRBJ1-5; V: TRBV16; CDR3: CASSQSGDVIQPQHF
J: TRBJ2-2; V: TRBV28; CDR3: CASSLERRGLAGGSVRTGELFF
J: TRBJ2-7; V: TRBV6-6; CDR3: CASRHETGVELEQYF
J: TRBJ2-1; V: TRBV27; CDR3: CASTALGLELVPGNEQFF
J: TRBJ2-7; V: TRBV28; CDR3: CASGRTGRPVNYEQYF
J: TRBJ2-7; V: TRBV2; CDR3: CASRKDRQESYEQYF
J: TRBJ2-1; V: TRBV15; CDR3: CATSRDWFRAGRADSNEQFF
J: TRBJ2-7; V: TRBV2; CDR3: CASSLAGGDYEQYF
J: TRBJ2-6; V: TRBV25-1; CDR3: CASSLQGSGANVLTF
J: TRBJ2-5; V: TRBV7-6; CDR3: CASSLGGLAARETQYF
J: TRBJ1-5; V: TRBV23-1; CDR3: CASLSKPQHF
J: TRBJ1-5; V: TRBV30; CDR3: CAWSGGSNQPQHF
J: TRBJ1-5; V: TRBV5-4; CDR3: CASSPGQGVQPQHF
J: TRBJ1-2; V: TRBV27; CDR3: CASRGTGFYGYTF
J: TRBJ2-5; V: TRBV7-8; CDR3: CASSLGVVGGSSQETQYF
J: TRBJ2-7; V: TRBV19; CDR3: CASSIKSSGMAYEQYF
J: TRBJ2-7; V: TRBV19; CDR3: CASSGGTHSSYEQYF
J: TRBJ2-5; V: TRBV7-7; CDR3: CASSTGLAGGQETQYF
J: TRBJ1-1; V: TRBV6-5; CDR3: CASSYSDGGTEAFF
J: TRBJ2-7; V: TRBV9; CDR3: CASSPRAGAYEQYF
J: TRBJ2-5; V: TRBV19; CDR3: CASSMGNQETQYF
J: TRBJ2-2; V: TRBV7-2; CDR3: CASSSRSGRANTGELFF
J: TRBJ1-6; V: TRBV29-1; CDR3: CSVRDRGNSPLHF
J: TRBJ2-3; V: TRBV4-1; CDR3: CASSPYRTGGLTDTQYF
J: TRBJ2-6; V: TRBV30; CDR3: CAWSVGGAGGANVLTF
J: TRBJ2-5; V: TRBV6-1; CDR3: CASSTSGSGQETQYF
J: TRBJ2-2; V: TRBV7-6; CDR3: CASSLSSPGTGELFF
J: TRBJ2-3; V: TRBV11-2; CDR3: CASRMSGTSTDTQYF
J: TRBJ2-3; V: TRBV19; CDR3: CASSTNTRTGGYTGTDTQYF